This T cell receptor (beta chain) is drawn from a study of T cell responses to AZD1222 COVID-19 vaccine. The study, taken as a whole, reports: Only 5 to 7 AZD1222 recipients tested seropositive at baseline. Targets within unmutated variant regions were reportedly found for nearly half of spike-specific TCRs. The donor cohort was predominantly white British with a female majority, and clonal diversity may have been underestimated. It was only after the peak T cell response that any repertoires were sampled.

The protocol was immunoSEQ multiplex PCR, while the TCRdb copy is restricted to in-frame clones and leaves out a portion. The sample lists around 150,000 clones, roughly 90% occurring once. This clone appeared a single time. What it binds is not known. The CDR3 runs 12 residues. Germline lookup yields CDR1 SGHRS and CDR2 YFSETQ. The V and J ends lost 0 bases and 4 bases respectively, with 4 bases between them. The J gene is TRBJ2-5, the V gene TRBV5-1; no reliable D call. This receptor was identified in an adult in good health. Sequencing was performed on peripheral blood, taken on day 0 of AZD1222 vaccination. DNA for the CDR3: TGCGCCAGCAGCTTGGAGGGAGAGACCCAGTACTTC. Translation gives CASSLEGETQYF.